The present TCR beta chain was sequenced within a study of PD-1 blockade in mismatch repair-deficient tumors. CDR1 SGHAT and CDR2 FQNNGV come from the germline V gene. The V and J ends lost 1 base and 6 bases, in that order; junction bases with no gene match: 6. This CDR3 region has 16 residues. Profiling relied on immunoSEQ multiplex PCR, and the TCRdb table lists in-frame clones only, not all of them. The data contain approximately 51,000 clones, around 85% of them seen just once; the ten biggest clones take up roughly 8.8%. The TCR originated in an adult with mismatch repair-deficient cancer. This material consisted of peripheral blood, taken approximately 20 weeks after starting pembrolizumab. The genes are TRBV11-2 and TRBJ2-7; TRBD2 aligns across 13 bases. DNA for the CDR3: TGTGCCAGCAGCTTAGGGGGACTAGCGGGAAGGGTCGAGCAGTACTTC. It codes for CASSLGGLAGRVEQYF.